These 3 T cell receptor beta chains were sequenced from one sample in a study of cytomegalovirus exposure and HLA in healthy donors. Primers: 60 Vbeta forward and 13 Jbeta reverse. TCRdb keeps only in-frame clones here, not all; method: immunoSEQ multiplex PCR. The sample has approximately 150,000 clones, about 75% seen once. Sequencing input: PBMCs. All receptors come from a woman in her twenties or thirties in good health and CMV-seronegative.

This clone appeared once. The J gene is TRBJ1-2, the V gene TRBV4-1; D unresolved. V was shortened by 0 bases and J by 7 bases, with 18 bases between the two germline ends. This CDR3 is built from 16 residues. The germline gives CDR1 MGHRA, CDR2 YSYEKL. CDR3 amino acids: CASSQDVRGTASGYTF. The CDR3 DNA reads as TGCGCCAGCAGCCAAGATGTCCGGGGAACAGCTTCTGGCTACACCTTC.

As regards this clone: Its ends do not fully match the called genes, so a read error is possible. The chain recombines TRBV9 with TRBJ1-1; D uncertain. In germline, CDR1 is SGDLS, CDR2 YYNGEE. The CDR3 is made up of 11 amino acids. CDR3 amino acids: CASSALSNLIF. The CDR3 region has the DNA TGTGCCAGCAGTGCGCTCTCTAATCTGATCTTT.

The rearrangement joins TRBV6-5 to TRBJ1-5; 7 bases are shared with TRBD1. The CDR3 length is 15 residues. V dropped 6 bases and J dropped 1; count of bases not matched to a gene: 6. Germline CDR1 is MNHEY and CDR2 is SVGAGI. CDR3 in DNA: TGTGCCAGCAGACCGGACAGGACGAGCAATCAGCCCCAGCATTTT. Protein product: CASRPDRTSNQPQHF.